These T cell receptor beta chains were read from a single sample in a study of beta chain features in type 1 diabetes. Sequenced by immunoSEQ multiplex PCR; TCRdb stores in-frame clones only, minus some. Of 250,000 to 300,000 clones in the sample, 8% are singletons; the top ten hold more than 0.9%. The sequenced material came from central memory CD4+ T cells from blood. These receptors were taken from a woman aged 18 to 35 in good health. The conserved cysteine and the conserved F or W are not part of the CDR3 here.

TRBV4-3	ASSRKTGTGYGYT
TRBV27	ASSLTGKTF
TRBV5-4	ASSVGGFNTEAF
TRBV30	AWSVGRAYGYT
TRBV18	ASSPPVGQGNSPLH
TRBV4-1	ASSQPTRKNAEAF
TRBV18	ASSPGSGGITSRDTQY
TRBV4-1	ASSQALRTAGKAQPQH
TRBV19	ASREQGRNSPLH
TRBV5-1	ASSQSRAQDTQY
TRBV7-9	ASSFDRGPYNEQF
TRBV7-2	ASSLPDTQY
TRBV18	ASSPPGGSNQPQH
TRBV9	ASSVGATGGNTIY
TRBV5-1	ASSWTSGGTNEQF
TRBV7-8	ASSLERVTGGQY
TRBV5-1	ASSPGQGAGVEGYT
TRBV5-1	ASSLTSGTIQNTGELF
TRBV7-9	ASSYLLETQY
TRBV6-5	ASTRGNNSPLH
TRBV14	ASSPFPQILF
TRBV25-1	ASSPGYYGYT
TRBV4-2	ASSQEPQETQY
TRBV10-3	AISENGYEAF
TRBV2	ASSAIEQADTQY
TRBV11-2	ASSQDSLAAKNIQY
TRBV27	ASSTQGLNEKLF
TRBV18	ASSPRPGLNDEQF
TRBV5-6	ASSLSPRVDTQY
TRBV11-3	ASSFGRRLAF
TRBV15	ATSRGLAGVSGELF
TRBV13	ASSTNRYRLAGGPGEQY
TRBV18	ASSPPDGGDTQY
TRBV5-1	ASSLTPVTGGGETQY
TRBV29-1	SGLDRGETQY
TRBV6-1	ASGREEQY
TRBV7-8	ASSVAGTVNTEAF
TRBV6-1	ASSESGSTTYEQY
TRBV11-3	ASSLKTLGAPGRGYT
TRBV4-2	ASSTTGAEPQETQY
TRBV30	AWSVLGHVNTGELF
TRBV6-5	ASSYSGVPVNSPLH
TRBV9	ASSPRLADPTDTQY
TRBV4-1	ASSQEVRGSGNTIY
TRBV10-2	ASSAGTTEY
TRBV30	AWKVQSGNTIY
TRBV7-6	ASSLGPKMPQH
TRBV5-1	ASSSIGANVLT
TRBV9	ASAGQLNYGYT
TRBV14	ASSQVLGSPLH
TRBV2	ASPRASTSGGTQY
TRBV14	ASSQEPALPRDTQY
TRBV21-1	ASSNPLDRVMGMKQF
TRBV18	ASSPGVELAKNIQY
TRBV19	ASREGRLHSGNEQF
TRBV6-5	ASTGTDANTIY
TRBV18	ASSPRGQGMNTEAF
TRBV2	ASNKDIDSGYT
TRBV5-6	ASSLEFGLGAEAF